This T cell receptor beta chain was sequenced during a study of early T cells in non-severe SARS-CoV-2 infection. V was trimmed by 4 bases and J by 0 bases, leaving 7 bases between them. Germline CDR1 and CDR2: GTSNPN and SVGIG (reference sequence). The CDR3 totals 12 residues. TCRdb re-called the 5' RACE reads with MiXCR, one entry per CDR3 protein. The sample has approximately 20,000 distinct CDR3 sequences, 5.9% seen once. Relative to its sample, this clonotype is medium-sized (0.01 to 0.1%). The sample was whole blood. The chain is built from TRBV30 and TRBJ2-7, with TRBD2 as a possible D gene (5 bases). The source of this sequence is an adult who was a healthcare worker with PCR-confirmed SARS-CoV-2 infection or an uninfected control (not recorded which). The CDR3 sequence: CAWNRGSYEQYF. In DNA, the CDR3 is TGTGCCTGGAATCGGGGCTCCTACGAGCAGTACTTC.